This is a list of T cell receptor beta chains from one sample in a study of T cells after somatic rescue of genetic block. Sequencing was performed with immunoSEQ multiplex PCR; in TCRdb, only in-frame clones are kept and a portion is missing. The sample holds about 70,000 clones, approximately 90% seen once. The sample was peripheral blood mononuclear cells (PBMCs). These receptors were taken from a man aged 40-55 years. Each CDR3 is given with its conserved first and last residue. D genes are given only for firm matches. For some rows the clone size is stated as once, few or many, or as a class when expanded; others skip it.

TRBJ1-5 | . | . | TRBV19 | CASSTPRRDHNQPQHF | TGTGCCAGTAGTACTCCCCGGCGGGACCATAATCAGCCCCAGCATTTT
TRBJ2-5 | . | . | TRBV19 | CASSMLGGGQETQYF | TGTGCCAGTAGTATGTTGGGGGGTGGTCAAGAGACCCAGTACTTC
TRBJ2-3 | . | . | TRBV4-1 | CASSQKDWEFTDTQYF | TGCGCCAGCAGCCAAAAGGACTGGGAGTTCACAGATACGCAGTATTTT
TRBJ1-2 | TRBD1 | . | TRBV10-2 | CASSGGQGDYYGYTF | TGCGCCAGCAGTGGAGGACAGGGCGACTACTATGGCTACACCTTC
TRBJ1-5 | . | . | TRBV18 | CASSFDRTYQPQHF | TGTGCCAGCTCCTTTGACAGGACCTATCAGCCCCAGCATTTT
TRBJ1-3 | TRBD1 | . | TRBV27 | CASSRTGFSGNTIYF | TGTGCCAGCAGTAGGACAGGCTTCTCTGGAAACACCATATATTTT
TRBJ2-1 | . | . | TRBV5-1 | CASSLQGRGNEQFF | TGCGCCAGCAGCCTTCAGGGGCGGGGGAATGAGCAGTTCTTC
TRBJ1-1 | . | . | TRBV30 | CAWSKTARAFF | TGTGCCTGGAGTAAGACGGCAAGGGCTTTCTTT
TRBJ2-2 | . | . | TRBV5-4 | CASSTRQITGELFF | TGTGCCAGCAGCACTCGACAGATCACCGGGGAGCTGTTTTTT
TRBJ1-3 | TRBD1 | . | TRBV4-1 | CASSQDGQGAGNTIYF | TGCGCCAGCAGCCAAGATGGACAGGGGGCTGGAAACACCATATATTTT
TRBJ1-2 | . | . | TRBV6-1 | CASRDARLSNYGYTF | TGTGCCAGCAGGGACGCACGACTTTCTAACTATGGCTACACCTTC
TRBJ1-5 | . | . | TRBV28 | CASRSLDRISNQPQHF | TGTGCCAGCAGATCCCTCGACAGGATTAGCAATCAGCCCCAGCATTTT
TRBJ2-2 | . | . | TRBV7-3 | CASSPRRGPTGELFF | TGTGCCAGCAGCCCCAGGCGGGGGCCAACCGGGGAGCTGTTTTTT
TRBJ2-1 | . | . | TRBV27 | CASSALGTTSYNEQFF | TGTGCCAGCAGTGCCCTGGGGACCACCTCCTACAATGAGCAGTTCTTC
TRBJ2-3 | . | . | TRBV7-9 | CASSLGGVADTQYF | TGTGCCAGCAGCTTAGGGGGTGTGGCAGATACGCAGTATTTT
TRBJ2-7 | . | . | TRBV7-2 | CASSLAGRGAPYEQYF | TGTGCCAGCAGCTTAGCGGGTCGGGGGGCCCCCTACGAGCAGTACTTC
TRBJ1-2 | TRBD1 | . | TRBV6-5 | CASSYEGTAAGYTF | TGTGCCAGCAGTTACGAAGGGACAGCGGCCGGCTACACCTTC
TRBJ2-7 | TRBD1 | . | TRBV28 | CASSAPGTGGYEQYF | TGTGCCAGCAGTGCTCCCGGGACAGGGGGCTACGAGCAGTACTTC
TRBJ2-7 | TRBD2 | . | TRBV10-3 | CAISEPQLAGGPWEQYF | TGTGCCATCAGTGAGCCCCAACTAGCGGGAGGGCCGTGGGAGCAGTACTTC
TRBJ2-2 | . | . | TRBV5-4 | CASSQGELTVTGELFF | TGTGCCAGCAGCCAGGGTGAGCTGACAGTCACCGGGGAGCTGTTTTTT
TRBJ2-7 | . | . | TRBV18 | CASSQNRDTEQYF | TGTGCCAGCTCACAAAACAGGGATACCGAGCAGTACTTC
TRBJ2-5 | TRBD2 | . | TRBV18 | CASSPWVSGSQETQYF | TGTGCCAGCTCACCATGGGTTAGCGGGAGTCAAGAGACCCAGTACTTC
TRBJ1-3 | . | once | TRBV14 | CASSQEVMLFSGNTIYF | TGTGCCAGCAGCCAAGAAGTGATGCTTTTCTCTGGAAACACCATATATTTT
TRBJ1-2 | . | . | TRBV5-6 | CASSFRGDYGYTF | TGTGCCAGCAGCTTCCGAGGAGACTATGGCTACACCTTC
TRBJ2-1 | . | . | TRBV18 | CASSPPRYNEQFF | TGTGCCAGCTCACCACCACGCTACAATGAGCAGTTCTTC
TRBJ1-2 | TRBD1 | . | TRBV4-1 | CASSRIPGGAGGYTF | TGCGCCAGCAGTCGTATCCCAGGGGGCGCGGGGGGCTACACCTTC
TRBJ2-3 | TRBD2 | . | TRBV7-2 | CASSLWGGAGTDTQYF | TGTGCCAGCAGCCTATGGGGGGGTGCGGGCACAGATACGCAGTATTTT
TRBJ1-2 | . | . | TRBV6-5 | CASSLTGLEGYTF | TGTGCCAGCAGCCTCACAGGTTTGGAGGGCTACACCTTC
TRBJ2-7 | TRBD1 | once | TRBV6-6 | CASSFRQGASYEQYF | TGTGCCAGCAGTTTTAGACAGGGGGCATCCTACGAGCAGTACTTC
TRBJ2-1 | TRBD1 | . | TRBV11-3 | CASSHWTGNEQFF | TGTGCCAGCAGCCACTGGACAGGCAATGAGCAGTTCTTC
TRBJ1-1 | TRBD1 | . | TRBV10-1 | CASSEETGVWAEAFF | TGCGCCAGCAGTGAGGAGACAGGGGTATGGGCTGAAGCTTTCTTT
TRBJ1-1 | . | . | TRBV18 | CASSLGGAVNTEAFF | TGTGCCAGCTCACTGGGGGGGGCGGTGAACACTGAAGCTTTCTTT
TRBJ2-5 | . | once | TRBV29-1 | CSVVGAYQETQYF | TGCAGCGTTGTCGGGGCGTACCAAGAGACCCAGTACTTC
TRBJ2-7 | TRBD1 | . | TRBV18 | CASSLPGGWYEQYF | TGTGCCAGCTCGCTCCCAGGGGGATGGTACGAGCAGTACTTC
TRBJ2-1 | TRBD2 | . | TRBV2 | CASKGGANEQFF | TGTGCCAGCAAGGGAGGGGCAAATGAGCAGTTCTTC